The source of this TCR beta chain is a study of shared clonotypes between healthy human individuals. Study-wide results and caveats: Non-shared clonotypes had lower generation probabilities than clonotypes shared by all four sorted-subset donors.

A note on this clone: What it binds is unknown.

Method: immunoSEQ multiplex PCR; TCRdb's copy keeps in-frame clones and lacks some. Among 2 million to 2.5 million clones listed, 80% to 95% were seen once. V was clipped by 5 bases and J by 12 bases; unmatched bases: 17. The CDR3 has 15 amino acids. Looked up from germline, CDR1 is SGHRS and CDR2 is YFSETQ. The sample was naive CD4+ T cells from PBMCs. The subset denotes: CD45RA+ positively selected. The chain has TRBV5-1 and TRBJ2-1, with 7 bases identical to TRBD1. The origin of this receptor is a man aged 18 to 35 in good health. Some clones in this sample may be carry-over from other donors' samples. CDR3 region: CASREAGGIRSRQFF. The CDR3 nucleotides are TGCGCCAGCAGGGAAGCAGGGGGTATTCGCTCTCGGCAGTTCTTC.